Below, one T cell receptor (beta chain) is given with its context. The antigen remains undetermined. Patients with chemo-refractory metastatic non-small-cell lung cancer received focal radiation plus CTLA-4 blockade with ipilimumab. Assay: immunoSEQ multiplex PCR; the TCRdb copy retains only in-frame clones and omits some. The sample has roughly 48,000 clones, around 77% seen once. This record comes from a study of radiotherapy plus CTLA-4 blockade in lung cancer. The wider study: The study recorded objective responses in roughly 20% of patients and disease control in around 33%. Study-level points and caveats: Once radiotherapy plus ipilimumab had been given, TCR clones derived from tumor expanded in blood. Together with interferon-beta, which increased in serum after radiation, early dynamic changes in blood T cell clones were reportedly the best predictors of response.

From germline, CDR1 is LNHDA and CDR2 SQIVND (reference sequence). This CDR3 has 15 amino acids. The V end was cut by 5 bases, the J end by 2 bases, with 12 bases between. This chain joins TRBV19 and TRBJ2-2; the D is unclear. The clonotype was recovered from a human donor with non-small cell lung cancer who had stable disease on radiotherapy plus ipilimumab. The specimen comprised peripheral blood, sampled from a patient treated with radiotherapy plus ipilimumab. Written as DNA, the CDR3 is TGTGCCAGTAGTCGCGTGGCAGGTAACACCGGGGAGCTGTTTTTT. This gives the protein CASSRVAGNTGELFF.